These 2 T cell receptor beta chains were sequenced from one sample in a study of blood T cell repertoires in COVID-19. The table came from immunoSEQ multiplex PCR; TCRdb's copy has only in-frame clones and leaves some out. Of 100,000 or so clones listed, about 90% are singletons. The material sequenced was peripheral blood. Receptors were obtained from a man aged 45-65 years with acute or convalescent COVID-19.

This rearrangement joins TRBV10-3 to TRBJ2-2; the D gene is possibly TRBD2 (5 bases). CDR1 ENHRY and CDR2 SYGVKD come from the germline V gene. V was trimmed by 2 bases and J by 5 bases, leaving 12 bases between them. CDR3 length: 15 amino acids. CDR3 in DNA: TGTGCCATCAGTGAGCCGGGATCCCTGACCGGGGAGCTGTTTTTT. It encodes CAISEPGSLTGELFF.

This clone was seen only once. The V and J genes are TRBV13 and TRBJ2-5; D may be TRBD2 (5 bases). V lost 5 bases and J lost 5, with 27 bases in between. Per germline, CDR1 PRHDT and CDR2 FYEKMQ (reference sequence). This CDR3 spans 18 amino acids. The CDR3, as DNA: TGTGCCAGCAGCCGGCCCCGGCGAGGGATCGGCGCGGAGGAGACCCAGTACTTC. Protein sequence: CASSRPRRGIGAEETQYF.